This TCR beta chain was found in a study of blood T cell repertoires in COVID-19. Study as a whole: The study drew acute and convalescent COVID-19 samples from the United States, Italy and Spain. The cDNA or gDNA used as material had been derived from T cells, B-cell-depleted T cells, or PBMCs.

In the original workflow: Researchers report that nucleated cell counts were estimated from reference gene primer amplification. Repertoires were generated with immunoSEQ multiplex PCR, while TCRdb's copy carries only in-frame clones and drops some. V and J calls and clone size are copied from that table; D and trimming were computed from the DNA. This sample carries approximately 200,000 clones, 70% to 90% of them seen once, and the ten largest clones take roughly 18%. Seattle patients were enrolled while actively infected and followed longitudinally. The sequencing sample was made of peripheral blood. This TCR was sampled from a person in their 70s with COVID-19, enrolled during active disease.

CDR3 in amino acids: CASSLARSDRVTGELFF. The CDR3 DNA sequence: TGCGCCAGCAGCTTGGCTCGTTCGGACAGGGTCACCGGGGAGCTGTTTTTT. The V and J genes are TRBV5-1 and TRBJ2-2; 8 bases align to TRBD1. Germline assignment: CDR1 SGHRS and CDR2 YFSETQ. The CDR3 is 17 amino acids. Unmatched junction bases numbered 8, after V lost 0 bases and J lost 4 bases.